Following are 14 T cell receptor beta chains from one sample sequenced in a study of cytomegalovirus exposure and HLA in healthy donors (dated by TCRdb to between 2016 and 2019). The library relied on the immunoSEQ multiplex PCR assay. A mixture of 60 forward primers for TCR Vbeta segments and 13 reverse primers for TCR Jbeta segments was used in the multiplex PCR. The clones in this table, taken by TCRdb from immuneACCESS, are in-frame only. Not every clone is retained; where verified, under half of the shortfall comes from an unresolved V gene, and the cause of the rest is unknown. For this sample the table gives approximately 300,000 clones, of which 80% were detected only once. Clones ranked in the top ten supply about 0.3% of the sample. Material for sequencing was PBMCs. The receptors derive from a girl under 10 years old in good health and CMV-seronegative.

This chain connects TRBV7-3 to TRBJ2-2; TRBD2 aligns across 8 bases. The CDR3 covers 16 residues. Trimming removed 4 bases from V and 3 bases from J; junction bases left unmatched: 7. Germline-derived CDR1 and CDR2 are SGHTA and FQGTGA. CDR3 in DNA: TGTGCCAGCAGCTACGGAGCGGGAGCTGACACCGGGGAGCTGTTTTTT. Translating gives CASSYGAGADTGELFF.

The CDR3, as DNA: TGTGCCATCAGTGAGTCGCAGGGCGCCCCCCCGTCTGGGGCCAACGTCCTGACTTTC. Its translation: CAISESQGAPPSGANVLTF. The rearrangement uses TRBV10-3 and TRBJ2-6; D may be TRBD1 (5 bases). The CDR3 runs 19 residues. V lost 0 bases and J lost 1, with 16 bases in between. Germline V gives CDR1 ENHRY, CDR2 SYGVKD.

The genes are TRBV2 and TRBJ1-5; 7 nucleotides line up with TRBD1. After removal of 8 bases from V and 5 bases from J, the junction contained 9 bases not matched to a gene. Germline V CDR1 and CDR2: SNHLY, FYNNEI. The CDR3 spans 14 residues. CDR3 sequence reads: CASSPDRSYQPQHF. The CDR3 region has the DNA TGTGCCAGCTCCCCGGACAGGTCCTATCAGCCCCAGCATTTT.

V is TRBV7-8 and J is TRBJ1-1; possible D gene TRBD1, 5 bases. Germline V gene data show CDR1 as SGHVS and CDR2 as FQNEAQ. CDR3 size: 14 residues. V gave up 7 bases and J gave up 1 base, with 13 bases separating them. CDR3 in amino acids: CASNIRTRNTEAFF. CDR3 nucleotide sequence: TGTGCCAGCAACATTCGGACAAGGAACACTGAAGCTTTCTTT.

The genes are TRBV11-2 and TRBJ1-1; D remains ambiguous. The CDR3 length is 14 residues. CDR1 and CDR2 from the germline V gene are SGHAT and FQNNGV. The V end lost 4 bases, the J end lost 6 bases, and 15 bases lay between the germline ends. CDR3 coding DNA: TGTGCCAGCAGCTCCCCTCGGGGTTGGGCTGAAGCTTTCTTT. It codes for CASSSPRGWAEAFF.

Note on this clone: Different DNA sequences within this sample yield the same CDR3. CDR3 region: CASSLGDRDYGYTF. CDR3 DNA sequence: TGCGCCAGCAGCTTGGGAGACAGGGACTATGGCTACACCTTC. This chain links TRBV5-1 with TRBJ1-2; 7 bases align to TRBD1. With V trimmed by 0 bases and J by 3 bases, 2 bases remained unmatched. The CDR3 length is 14 residues. Germline V CDR1 and CDR2: SGHRS, YFSETQ.

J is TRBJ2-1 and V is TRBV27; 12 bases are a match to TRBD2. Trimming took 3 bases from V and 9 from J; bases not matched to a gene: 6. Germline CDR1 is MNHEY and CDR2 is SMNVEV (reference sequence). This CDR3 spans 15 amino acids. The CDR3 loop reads CASSFSSGRAPEQFF. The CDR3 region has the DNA TGTGCCAGCAGTTTCTCTAGCGGGAGGGCCCCTGAGCAGTTCTTC.

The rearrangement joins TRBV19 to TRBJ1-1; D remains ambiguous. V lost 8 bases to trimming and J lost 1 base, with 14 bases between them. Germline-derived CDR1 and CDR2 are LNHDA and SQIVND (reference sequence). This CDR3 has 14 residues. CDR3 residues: CASASGMGNTEAFF. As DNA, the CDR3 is TGTGCCAGTGCCTCGGGGATGGGGAACACTGAAGCTTTCTTT.

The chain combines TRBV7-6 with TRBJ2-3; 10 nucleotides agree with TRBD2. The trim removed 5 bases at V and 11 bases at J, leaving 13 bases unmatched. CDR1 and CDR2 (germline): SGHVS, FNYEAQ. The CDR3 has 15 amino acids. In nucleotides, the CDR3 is TGTGCCAGCAGCCAGAGCGGGAGGGCCAGTTCTTGGCAGTATTTT. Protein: CASSQSGRASSWQYF. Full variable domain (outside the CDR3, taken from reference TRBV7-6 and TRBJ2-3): GAGVSQSPRYKVTKRGQDVALRCDPISGHVSLYWYRQALGQGPEFLTYFNYEAQQDKSGLPNDRFSAERPEGSISTLTIQRTEQRDSAMYRCASSQSGRASSWQYFGPGTRLTVL.

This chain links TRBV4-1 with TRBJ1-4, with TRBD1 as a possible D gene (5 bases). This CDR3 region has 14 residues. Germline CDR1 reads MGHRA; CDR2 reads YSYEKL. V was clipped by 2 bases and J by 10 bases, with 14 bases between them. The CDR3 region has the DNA TGCGCCAGCAGCCAACCCAGGGTTTACCTAAAACTGTTTTTT. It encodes CASSQPRVYLKLFF.

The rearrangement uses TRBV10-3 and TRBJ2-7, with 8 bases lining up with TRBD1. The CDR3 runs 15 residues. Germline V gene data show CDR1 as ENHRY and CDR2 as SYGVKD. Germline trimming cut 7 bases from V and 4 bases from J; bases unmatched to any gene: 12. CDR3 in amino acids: CAIMRVQGALYEQYF. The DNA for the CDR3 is TGTGCCATCATGAGGGTCCAGGGGGCCCTATACGAGCAGTACTTC.

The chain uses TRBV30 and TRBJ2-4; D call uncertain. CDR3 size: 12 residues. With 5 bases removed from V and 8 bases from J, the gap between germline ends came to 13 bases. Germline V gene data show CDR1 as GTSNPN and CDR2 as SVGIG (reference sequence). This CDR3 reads CAWSINRDIQYF. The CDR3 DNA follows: TGTGCCTGGTCTATTAATCGGGACATTCAGTACTTC. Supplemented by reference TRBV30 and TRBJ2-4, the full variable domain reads SQTIHQWPATLVQPVGSPLSLECTVEGTSNPNLYWYRQAAGRGLQLLFYSVGIGQISSEVPQNLSASRPQDRQFILSSKKLLLSDSGFYLCAWSINRDIQYFGAGTRLSVL.

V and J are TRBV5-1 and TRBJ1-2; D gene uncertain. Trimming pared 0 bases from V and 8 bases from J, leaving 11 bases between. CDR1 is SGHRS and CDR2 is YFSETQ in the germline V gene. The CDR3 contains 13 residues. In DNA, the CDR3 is TGCGCCAGCAGCTTGGCCTCGGGGAGCGGCTACACCTTC. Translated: CASSLASGSGYTF. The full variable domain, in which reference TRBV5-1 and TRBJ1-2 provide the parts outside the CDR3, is KAGVTQTPRYLIKTRGQQVTLSCSPISGHRSVSWYQQTPGQGLQFLFEYFSETQRNKGNFPGRFSGRQFSNSRSEMNVSTLELGDSALYLCASSLASGSGYTFGSGTRLTVV.

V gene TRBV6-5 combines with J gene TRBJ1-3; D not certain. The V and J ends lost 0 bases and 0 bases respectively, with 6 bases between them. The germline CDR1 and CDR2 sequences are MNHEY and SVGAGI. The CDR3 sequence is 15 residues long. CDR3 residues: CASSYSSSSGNTIYF. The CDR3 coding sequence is TGTGCCAGCAGTTACTCGTCGAGCTCTGGAAACACCATATATTTT.